This T cell receptor beta chain derives from a study of blood T cell repertoires in COVID-19 (TCRdb year 2020). Regarding the study in general: The collaborator samples originated in the United States, Italy and Spain and spanned the acute and convalescent phases of COVID-19. HLA class I and class II types, where available, came from metadata supplied by the sample provider rather than from assay-based typing. Subjects who had been exposed to COVID-19, were actively infected with it, or had recovered from it provided the deeply sampled blood TCRbeta repertoires that made up the dataset. Sample metadata almost always included a de-identified subject ID, COVID-19 status, age in years and sex. The repertoires were made available in a free public database intended to serve as a resource for research on the immune response to SARS-CoV-2. The prospective study material was composed of cDNA or gDNA derived from T cells, B-cell-depleted T cells, or PBMCs. The samples were drawn from the first 160 participants of the ongoing ImmuneRACE study and from some 1,300 subjects provided by 6 global collaborators.

Participants in the prospective study were enrolled through a virtual design, were aged roughly 18 to 100 years, and lived in 24 United States geographic areas. To assign participants to cohorts, the prospective study relied on clinical history that participants themselves reported in a screening survey and a study questionnaire. Recovered participants in ImmuneRACE Cohort 3 were defined as having two consecutive negative NP/OP PCR tests, clearance from a healthcare professional, or resolution of symptoms. Mobile phlebotomists in the prospective study collected whole blood, serum and a nasopharyngeal or oropharyngeal swab from every participant. Additional blood draws and questionnaires over an approximately 2-month period could optionally be provided by prospective study participants. Prospective study blood samples were shipped either frozen or at room temperature before DNA extraction. To note about this clone: The specificity of this receptor is unknown. Base qualities are not recorded, but no much larger clone differs from it by a single base.

CDR1 is given as SGHRS and CDR2 as YFSETQ, both from the germline V gene. The V end gives up 2 bases and the J end 2 bases, leaving 2 bases in the junction not matched to a gene. From cysteine to phenylalanine, the CDR3 is 15 amino acids long. Only the CDR3 part of the read is kept: 45 bases, read in frame from the first base. The immunoSEQ Assay, a bias-controlled multiplex PCR, was used to amplify TCRbeta CDR3 regions from genomic DNA. Concerning the study's data processing: The number of nucleated cells in each sample was estimated by amplification of reference gene primers within the assay. Sequence reads were collapsed and filtered to measure the absolute abundance of every unique TCRbeta CDR3 rearrangement. For each sample, productive Simpson clonality was calculated by taking the square root of Simpson's diversity index across productive rearrangements. TCRdb mirrors the immuneACCESS table, restricted to in-frame sequences. Some clones are absent from its copies; in checked studies, under half trace to an unresolved V gene, and the reason for the others is unknown. That table gives V, J and clone size, and the DNA gave D and trimming. The sample records about 330,000 clones, about 89% of which are singletons. The ten top clones hold over 4% of the sample.

The study at large found these results: How much clinical and demographic metadata was included differed by source and by participant, and the metadata was provided uncurated.

Sample: PBMCs or T cells enriched from blood (not recorded which). The rearrangement combines TRBV5-1 with TRBJ2-1; 9 bases in the junction line up with TRBD2. The source is a woman in her 30s who had recovered from COVID-19. The nucleotides read TGCGCCAGCAGCTTTAGACTAGCGGCCTACAATGAGCAGTTCTTC. It is translated as CASSFRLAAYNEQFF.